The sequence of this T cell receptor beta chain was determined in a study of cytomegalovirus exposure and HLA in healthy donors. CDR1 KGHSH and CDR2 LQKENI come from the germline V gene. The CDR3 consists of 15 residues. V was clipped by 3 bases and J by 8 bases; unmatched bases: 8. The PCR employed 60 Vbeta primers together with 13 Jbeta primers. Repertoires were generated with immunoSEQ multiplex PCR, while TCRdb's copy carries only in-frame clones and drops some. The table includes about 98,000 clones, 77% detected once. The V call is TRBV18, the J call TRBJ2-1, with TRBD2 matching 9 bases. The sample comprised PBMCs. This TCR derives from a male donor in good health and CMV-seropositive. CDR3 DNA: TGTGCCAGCTCACCGGGACTAGCCGTGGTGTATGAGCAGTTCTTC. It encodes CASSPGLAVVYEQFF.